These 24 T cell receptor beta chains originate from one sample sequenced in a study of blood T cell repertoires in COVID-19. The protocol was immunoSEQ multiplex PCR, while the TCRdb copy is restricted to in-frame clones and leaves out a portion. The data contain more than 200,000 clones, around 86% of them singletons. Sequencing was carried out using peripheral blood. The receptors were sampled from a man between 45 and 60 years old with acute or convalescent COVID-19.

The chain employs TRBV19 and TRBJ2-1, with 11 bases that match TRBD2. The CDR3 has 15 residues. V lost 2 bases and J lost 7; bases outside the gene matches: 4. The germline CDR1 and CDR2 sequences are LNHDA and SQIVND (reference sequence). The CDR3 is CASSILAGGRNEQFF. The CDR3 DNA sequence: TGTGCCAGTAGTATACTAGCGGGGGGTAGGAATGAGCAGTTCTTC.

CDR3 protein: CASSYRGETQYF. The CDR3 region has the DNA TGTGCCAGCAGTTACAGGGGTGAGACCCAGTACTTC. This rearrangement joins TRBV6-5 to TRBJ2-5; D is possibly TRBD1 (5 bases). CDR1 is MNHEY and CDR2 is SVGAGI in the germline V gene. The V end lost 2 bases, the J end lost 5 bases, and 6 bases lay between the germline ends. The CDR3 extends over 12 amino acids.

J is TRBJ1-5 and V is TRBV11-2; TRBD1 is a possible D gene (5 bases). The CDR3 is made up of 15 amino acids. V shed 1 base and J shed 7 bases, with 14 bases lying between them. Looked up from germline, CDR1 is SGHAT and CDR2 is FQNNGV. The CDR3 here is CASSLATGVGQPQHF. Written as DNA, the CDR3 is TGTGCCAGCAGCTTAGCAACGGGGGTAGGGCAGCCCCAGCATTTT.

V usage is TRBV5-1 and J usage is TRBJ2-3, with 10 bases identical to TRBD2. Germline assignment: CDR1 SGHRS and CDR2 YFSETQ. The V and J ends lost 4 bases and 4 bases, in that order; junction bases with no gene match: 6. This CDR3 is built from 15 residues. This CDR3 is CASSIAAGGPDTQYF. In DNA, the CDR3 is TGCGCCAGCAGCATTGCAGCGGGGGGGCCAGATACGCAGTATTTT.

This clone was seen only once. The chain is built from TRBV7-2 and TRBJ1-2; 7 nucleotides align to TRBD1. This CDR3 is 13 amino acids long. Looked up from germline, CDR1 is SGHTA and CDR2 is FQGNSA. V was pared by 8 bases and J by 3 bases, with 6 bases of the junction left unmatched. CDR3 DNA sequence: TGTGCCAGCGGCCAGGGGGTGGACTATGGCTACACCTTC. Translated: CASGQGVDYGYTF.

This sequence joins TRBV12-3 or TRBV12-4 and TRBJ2-7; a weak D match, TRBD2 (5 bases). The germline V and J ends were trimmed by 5 bases and 7 bases, with 12 bases remaining between them. The CDR3 runs 12 residues. The CDR3 is CASSHTTGEQYF. The CDR3 region has the DNA TGTGCCAGCAGTCATACCACGGGGGAGCAGTACTTC.

The chain employs TRBV12-3 or TRBV12-4 and TRBJ1-5, with D hard to call. Trimming removed 1 base from V and 7 bases from J, with 8 bases in between. The CDR3 spans 13 residues. The DNA for the CDR3 is TGTGCCAGCAGTTTAGTTGCAGGCCAGCCCCAGCATTTT. Translated, it gives CASSLVAGQPQHF.

This clone was picked up a small number of times. The rearrangement joins TRBV5-6 to TRBJ1-2; D unclear. The V and J ends lost 0 bases and 7 bases respectively, with 13 bases between them. This CDR3 is built from 14 residues. Per germline, CDR1 SGHDT and CDR2 YYEEEE. The CDR3 region has the DNA TGTGCCAGCAGCTTGGGACCTAACCCGGGTGGCTACACCTTC. Protein product: CASSLGPNPGGYTF.

The chain combines TRBV7-2 with TRBJ2-7, with 7 positions matching TRBD2. The trim removed 1 base at V and 0 bases at J, leaving 12 bases unmatched. Germline V CDR1 and CDR2: SGHTA, FQGNSA. This CDR3 region has 18 residues. Here the CDR3 reads CASSLGIWARGSSYEQYF. As DNA, the CDR3 is TGTGCCAGCAGCTTAGGAATTTGGGCGCGGGGGAGCTCCTACGAGCAGTACTTC.

This chain connects TRBV5-1 to TRBJ2-7; D may be TRBD1 (6 bases). The CDR3 runs 15 residues. Trimming pared 2 bases from V and 0 bases from J, leaving 12 bases between. Germline lookup yields CDR1 SGHRS and CDR2 YFSETQ. In DNA form, the CDR3 reads TGCGCCAGCAGCTTTTTCACAGGGAGCTCCTACGAGCAGTACTTC. Its translation is CASSFFTGSSYEQYF.

J is TRBJ1-3 and V is TRBV5-1, with TRBD1 identical over 10 bases. This CDR3 is 17 amino acids long. Germline values: CDR1 SGHRS, CDR2 YFSETQ. V was pared by 3 bases and J by 0 bases, with 6 bases of the junction left unmatched. Here the CDR3 DNA reads TGCGCCAGCAGCTCTCGGACAGGGGGTTACTCTGGAAACACCATATATTTT. It is translated as CASSSRTGGYSGNTIYF. Full variable domain (missing parts from reference TRBV5-1 and TRBJ1-3): KAGVTQTPRYLIKTRGQQVTLSCSPISGHRSVSWYQQTPGQGLQFLFEYFSETQRNKGNFPGRFSGRQFSNSRSEMNVSTLELGDSALYLCASSSRTGGYSGNTIYFGEGSWLTVV.

V and J are TRBV5-1 and TRBJ1-5; 7 bases align to TRBD1. With 1 base clipped from V and 2 bases from J, the junction kept 6 bases outside the gene matches. This CDR3 is 16 amino acids long. Germline-derived CDR1 and CDR2 are SGHRS and YFSETQ. CDR3 sequence reads: CASSLTGEGGNQPQHF. The CDR3 nucleotides read TGCGCCAGCAGCTTGACAGGGGAAGGAGGCAATCAGCCCCAGCATTTT.

The sample holds one count of this clone. The rearrangement joins TRBV30 to TRBJ2-3; D not resolved. In germline, CDR1 is GTSNPN, CDR2 SVGIG (reference sequence). The CDR3 covers 12 residues. Trimming shortened V by 2 bases and J by 8 bases, and 11 bases separated the two germline ends. The DNA for the CDR3 is TGTGCCTGGAGTAACTTGGTGTCTACGCAGTATTTT. Amino acid sequence: CAWSNLVSTQYF.

The J gene is TRBJ1-1, the V gene TRBV7-2, with D uncertain. The germline gives CDR1 SGHTA, CDR2 FQGNSA. The V and J ends lost 6 bases and 2 bases respectively, with 10 bases between them. The CDR3 sequence is 13 residues long. The chain's CDR3 is CASRHTLNTEAFF. In DNA, the CDR3 is TGTGCCAGCAGACACACCTTAAACACTGAAGCTTTCTTT.

The chain combines TRBV6-2 or TRBV6-3 with TRBJ1-2; TRBD1 matches at 7 bases. Trimming took 4 bases from V and 8 from J; bases not matched to a gene: 13. CDR3 length equals 15 residues. CDR1 is MNHEY and CDR2 is SVGEGT in the germline V gene. CDR3 sequence (DNA): TGTGCCAGCAGTTCACGACAGGGCCCGTTGGGCGGCTACACCTTC. The encoded protein is CASSSRQGPLGGYTF.

V is TRBV7-8 and J is TRBJ1-2; the D gene is possibly TRBD1 (6 bases). From germline, CDR1 is SGHVS and CDR2 FQNEAQ. V was clipped by 5 bases and J by 1 base, with 20 bases between them. The CDR3 totals 17 residues. The CDR3 region is CASSPLAFGQRNYGYTF. CDR3 coding DNA: TGTGCCAGCAGCCCGCTTGCTTTTGGACAGCGTAACTATGGCTACACCTTC.

This clone was counted ten times or more. The chain recombines TRBV19 with TRBJ1-2; 7 bases are shared with TRBD1. The V gene end was trimmed by 7 bases and the J gene end by 1 base; junction bases not matched to a gene: 6. There are 14 residues in the CDR3. The germline V gene has CDR1 LNHDA and CDR2 SQIVND (reference sequence). CDR3 bases: TGTGCCAGTACCTTCACAGGGGATAACTATGGCTACACCTTC. Its protein is CASTFTGDNYGYTF.

The J gene is TRBJ1-6, the V gene TRBV4-1, with 10 bases identical to TRBD1. V lost 4 bases to trimming and J lost 9 bases; unmatched junction nucleotides: 9. Germline assignment: CDR1 MGHRA and CDR2 YSYEKL. The length of the CDR3 is 16 residues. The CDR3 coding sequence is TGCGCCAGCAGCCGCGGGGGGGGACAGGGGAGTTCACCCCTCCACTTT. Residues: CASSRGGGQGSSPLHF.

This chain links TRBV19 with TRBJ2-2; TRBD1 might be the D (6 bases). This CDR3 has 14 residues. CDR1 LNHDA and CDR2 SQIVND come from the germline V gene (reference sequence). Deletions cut 4 bases from V and 7 bases from J, with 13 bases between. The CDR3, as DNA: TGTGCCAGTAGTAACACCGGGACAATCGGGGAGCTGTTTTTT. The encoded protein is CASSNTGTIGELFF.

This clone appeared a few times. V is TRBV3-1 (or the pseudogene TRBV3-2) and J is TRBJ1-2, with D perhaps TRBD1 (6 bases). CDR3 size: 15 residues. CDR1 and CDR2 from the germline V gene are LGHDT and YNNKEL (reference sequence). Between the trimmed V and J ends, which lost 1 base and 5 bases, there was a span of 14 bases. The CDR3 nucleotides are TGTGCCAGCAGCCAAGTGCAAGGGGGAGCTTATGGCTACACCTTC. It encodes CASSQVQGGAYGYTF.

This chain joins TRBV11-2 and TRBJ1-2; 9 bases match TRBD1. V shed 1 base and J 8 bases; nucleotides not matched to a gene: 8. The CDR3 runs to 15 residues. The V gene's germline CDR1 is SGHAT and CDR2 FQNNGV. CDR3 coding DNA: TGTGCCAGCAGCTTAGTACGGACAGGGGAGGGCGGCTACACCTTC. Its protein product is CASSLVRTGEGGYTF.

V and J are TRBV7-7 and TRBJ2-1; 8 bases align to TRBD1. The germline V gene has CDR1 SSHAT and CDR2 FNYEAQ (reference sequence). The CDR3 runs 19 residues. The junction had 21 bases not matched to a gene; V was cut back by 8 bases and J by 3 bases. The CDR3 spells CASWAGTDYRGANYNEQFF. The CDR3 DNA is TGTGCCAGCTGGGCCGGGACCGACTACAGGGGGGCCAACTACAATGAGCAGTTCTTC.

The chain recombines TRBV6-1 with TRBJ1-2, with TRBD1 as a possible D gene (6 bases). Germline CDR1 and CDR2: MNHNS and SASEGT. The length of the CDR3 is 19 residues. With 0 bases removed from V and 8 bases from J, the gap between germline ends came to 28 bases. CDR3 sequence: CASSEAHLQGNRGVRGYTF. The DNA for the CDR3 is TGTGCCAGCAGTGAAGCCCACTTACAGGGAAATCGAGGCGTACGCGGCTACACCTTC.

V is TRBV10-2 and J is TRBJ2-5, with 8 bases fitting TRBD1. Trimming cost V 6 bases and J 5 bases; bases outside gene matches: 5. This CDR3 spans 13 amino acids. The germline gives CDR1 WSHSY, CDR2 SAAADI. The CDR3 DNA sequence: TGCGCCAGCAGCGCTACAGGGGGTGAGACCCAGTACTTC. This sequence encodes CASSATGGETQYF.